The 19 T cell receptor beta chains given below trace back to one sample, sequenced in a study of Tregs in tolerant kidney transplant recipients. This table comes from immunoSEQ multiplex PCR, and its TCRdb copy is limited to in-frame clones, with some not included. The sample has around 70,000 clones; more than 90% are singletons. The input for sequencing was CD8+ T cells from blood, taken before the transplant. These receptors originate from a human donor who received a combined kidney and bone marrow transplant.

The J gene is TRBJ1-6, the V gene TRBV5-4; perhaps TRBD1 as D (6 bases). Trimming pared 0 bases from V and 7 bases from J, leaving 17 bases between. The CDR3 sequence is 17 residues long. Germline values: CDR1 SGHNT, CDR2 YYREEE (reference sequence). The CDR3 loop reads CASSLAPGDRTNSPLHF. The CDR3 DNA follows: TGTGCCAGCAGCTTGGCGCCCGGTGACAGGACAAATTCACCCCTCCACTTT. Filled out from reference TRBV5-4 and TRBJ1-6, the complete variable domain reads ETGVTQSPTHLIKTRGQQVTLRCSSQSGHNTVSWYQQALGQGPQFIFQYYREEENGRGNFPPRFSGLQFPNYSSELNVNALELDDSALYLCASSLAPGDRTNSPLHFGNGTRLTVT.

The chain carries TRBV9 and TRBJ2-7, with D perhaps TRBD1 (6 bases). Germline V gives CDR1 SGDLS, CDR2 YYNGEE. With 4 bases removed from V and 3 bases from J, the gap between germline ends came to 11 bases. This CDR3 region has 13 residues. This chain's CDR3 is CASSPRGFYEQYF. Here the CDR3 DNA reads TGTGCCAGCAGCCCCAGGGGATTCTACGAGCAGTACTTC.

This clone was detected once. The gene calls are TRBV6-5 and TRBJ2-7; TRBD1 aligns across 9 bases. Germline V gene data show CDR1 as MNHEY and CDR2 as SVGAGI. Trimming cost V 5 bases and J 4 bases; bases outside gene matches: 6. The CDR3 totals 14 residues. DNA for the CDR3: TGTGCCAGCAGTGGCTACAGGGGGCAATACGAGCAGTACTTC. Protein: CASSGYRGQYEQYF.

The gene calls are TRBV7-8 and TRBJ1-5; TRBD1 matches at 7 bases. Germline loops: CDR1 SGHVS, CDR2 FQNEAQ. The ends lost 1 base at V and 1 base at J; junction bases unmatched: 4. The CDR3 runs 16 residues. DNA for the CDR3: TGTGCCAGCAGCTTAGGGAGCAGGGGGAGCAATCAGCCCCAGCATTTT. It codes for CASSLGSRGSNQPQHF.

The rearrangement joins TRBV11-2 to TRBJ2-1; TRBD2 matches 7 bases. V trimming: 8 bases; J trimming: 5 bases; junction bases outside the gene matches: 6. CDR1 SGHAT and CDR2 FQNNGV come from the germline V gene. This CDR3 has 13 residues. CDR3 sequence: CASGGGANNEQFF. The CDR3 coding sequence is TGTGCCAGCGGCGGGGGAGCCAACAATGAGCAGTTCTTC.

In DNA, the CDR3 is TGTGCCAGTAGTATATTTCAGGGGAGTAACTATGGCTACACCTTC. Residues: CASSIFQGSNYGYTF. The V and J genes are TRBV19 and TRBJ1-2; D might be TRBD1 (6 bases). V was cut by 2 bases and J by 1 base, with 11 bases left in between. Germline CDR1 reads LNHDA; CDR2 reads SQIVND (reference sequence). The CDR3 runs to 15 residues.

This chain uses TRBV6-5 with TRBJ2-7; 7 bases are shared with TRBD1. The CDR3 length is 15 residues. The germline V gene has CDR1 MNHEY and CDR2 SVGAGI. The J segment lost 4 bases and the V segment lost 4 bases, leaving 10 bases of the junction unmatched. The CDR3 protein is CASSFYRGSGYEQYF. In DNA, the CDR3 is TGTGCCAGCAGTTTCTACAGGGGATCAGGTTACGAGCAGTACTTC.

This chain links TRBV7-6 with TRBJ2-1, with no clear D. Trimming removed 1 base from V and 0 bases from J, with 4 bases in between. This CDR3 is built from 14 residues. Germline V gene lookup returns CDR1 SGHVS and CDR2 FNYEAQ. The CDR3 protein is CASSLGSSYNEQFF. CDR3 DNA: TGTGCCAGCAGCTTAGGGAGCTCCTACAATGAGCAGTTCTTC.

The J gene is TRBJ2-7, the V gene TRBV2; 12 positions agree with TRBD1. V lost 5 bases and J lost 5; bases outside the gene matches: 7. Germline V lookup: CDR1 SNHLY, CDR2 FYNNEI. This CDR3 contains 15 residues. In nucleotides, the CDR3 is TGTGCCAGCAGTCCCGGGACAGGGGGCGTAGACGAGCAGTACTTC. Its translation: CASSPGTGGVDEQYF. Together with reference TRBV2 and TRBJ2-7, the CDR3 gives the full variable domain: EPEVTQTPSHQVTQMGQEVILRCVPISNHLYFYWYRQILGQKVEFLVSFYNNEISEKSEIFDDQFSVERPDGSNFTLKIRSTKLEDSAMYFCASSPGTGGVDEQYFGPGTRLTVT.

The chain recombines TRBV28 with TRBJ2-5, with 7 bases fitting TRBD2. The DNA end favors TRBJ2-7, so the J call may be wrong. CDR3 length equals 14 residues. From germline, CDR1 is MDHEN and CDR2 SYDVKM. The CDR3 reads CATERGTGSYEQYF. The CDR3 nucleotides read TGTGCCACCGAGCGGGGTACAGGATCCTACGAGCAGTACTTC.

The J gene is TRBJ2-5, the V gene TRBV7-6; possibly TRBD1 for D (6 bases). V dropped 1 base and J dropped 5 bases, with 17 bases sitting between them. CDR1 and CDR2 (germline): SGHVS, FNYEAQ. The CDR3 sequence is 16 residues long. In nucleotides, the CDR3 is TGTGCCAGCAGCTTAGGGGACATCCCCCTGGGGGAGACCCAGTACTTC. As protein: CASSLGDIPLGETQYF. Full variable domain (remainder filled in from reference TRBV7-6 and TRBJ2-5): GAGVSQSPRYKVTKRGQDVALRCDPISGHVSLYWYRQALGQGPEFLTYFNYEAQQDKSGLPNDRFSAERPEGSISTLTIQRTEQRDSAMYRCASSLGDIPLGETQYFGPGTRLLVL.

The rearrangement uses TRBV2 and TRBJ2-1, with D possibly matching TRBD2 (6 bases). CDR3 length equals 15 residues. Trimming removed 10 bases at V and 6 bases at J, with 22 bases between. Germline V gene sequence: CDR1 SNHLY, CDR2 FYNNEI. CDR3: CAILLGTPAGNEQFF. DNA for the CDR3: TGTGCCATCTTGCTAGGGACTCCCGCGGGCAATGAGCAGTTCTTC.

Written as DNA, the CDR3 is TGTGCCAGCAGCGGACAGGGGGCTCTTAATGAAAAACTGTTTTTT. Its protein is CASSGQGALNEKLFF. V and J are TRBV5-8 and TRBJ1-4; 11 bases agree with TRBD1. Germline lookup yields CDR1 SGHTS and CDR2 YDEGEE. This CDR3 region has 15 residues. The J segment lost 4 bases and the V segment lost 4 bases, leaving 3 bases of the junction unmatched. Complete variable domain (other parts from reference TRBV5-8 and TRBJ1-4): EAGVTQSPTHLIKTRGQQATLRCSPISGHTSVYWYQQALGLGLQFLLWYDEGEERNRGNFPPRFSGRQFPNYSSELNVNALELEDSALYLCASSGQGALNEKLFFGSGTQLSVL.

CDR3 DNA sequence: TGTGCCAGTAGTATGTGGACAGCAAGCAATCAGCCCCAGCATTTT. Its translation: CASSMWTASNQPQHF. The rearrangement links TRBV19 to TRBJ1-5, with D perhaps matching TRBD1 (6 bases). The CDR3 runs 15 residues. Germline assignment: CDR1 LNHDA and CDR2 SQIVND (reference sequence). V lost 3 bases, J lost 1 base, and 10 bases lay in between.

With respect to this clone: Other DNA sequences in the sample encode the same CDR3. Here the CDR3 DNA reads TGTGCCAGCAGATCAGGGCAGGGAGGAAACACCATATATTTT. It translates to CASRSGQGGNTIYF. The genes are TRBV9 and TRBJ1-3; a possible D gene is TRBD1 (5 bases). Trimming removed 5 bases at V and 4 bases at J, with 13 bases between. Germline V gene lookup returns CDR1 SGDLS and CDR2 YYNGEE. This CDR3 comprises 14 residues.

The CDR3 sequence is CASSQQTGTDYNEQFF. CDR3 DNA sequence: TGTGCCAGCAGCCAACAGACCGGGACTGATTACAATGAGCAGTTCTTC. The gene calls are TRBV4-2 and TRBJ2-1; D perhaps matches TRBD2 (6 bases). In germline, CDR1 is LGHNA, CDR2 YNFKEQ. V lost 2 bases and J 4 bases, leaving 15 bases between the germline ends. The CDR3 totals 16 residues.

The rearrangement links TRBV5-1 to TRBJ1-1, with D uncertain. CDR3 length: 14 residues. V shed 0 bases and J shed 4 bases, with 10 bases lying between them. Germline V CDR1 and CDR2: SGHRS, YFSETQ. The CDR3, as DNA: TGCGCCAGCAGCTTGGGAGGGTTACTCACTGAAGCTTTCTTT. Translating gives CASSLGGLLTEAFF.

V and J are TRBV11-2 and TRBJ2-7; D remains unclear. Germline V gives CDR1 SGHAT, CDR2 FQNNGV. V was clipped by 1 base and J by 4 bases, with 8 bases between them. The CDR3 runs 13 residues. The DNA of the CDR3 is TGTGCCAGCAGCTTAGGGGTCGGGTACGAGCAGTACTTC. Translating gives CASSLGVGYEQYF. Complete variable domain (other parts from reference TRBV11-2 and TRBJ2-7): EAGVAQSPRYKIIEKRQSVAFWCNPISGHATLYWYQQILGQGPKLLIQFQNNGVVDDSQLPKDRFSAERLKGVDSTLKIQPAKLEDSAVYLCASSLGVGYEQYFGPGTRLTVT.

V gene TRBV12-5 combines with J gene TRBJ2-7, with a weak D call TRBD1 (5 bases). V was clipped by 6 bases and J by 5 bases, with 11 bases between them. The CDR3 is made up of 12 amino acids. Germline CDR1 and CDR2: LGHNT and FRNRAP. Written as DNA, the CDR3 is TGTGCTAGTGGCCCCGGACATCACGAGCAGTACTTC. Its protein is CASGPGHHEQYF.